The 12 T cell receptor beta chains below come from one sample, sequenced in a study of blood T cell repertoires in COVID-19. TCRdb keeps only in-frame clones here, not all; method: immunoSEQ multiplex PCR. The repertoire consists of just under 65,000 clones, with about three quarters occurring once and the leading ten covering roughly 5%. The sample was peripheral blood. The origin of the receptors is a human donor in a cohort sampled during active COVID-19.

CDR3 sequence: CASSVWDRVSEAFF. DNA for the CDR3: TGTGCCAGCAGCGTATGGGACAGGGTCTCTGAAGCTTTCTTT. This sequence joins TRBV9 and TRBJ1-1, with 9 bases aligning to TRBD1. J was trimmed by 6 bases and V by 1 base; bases with no gene match: 4. Germline CDR1 and CDR2: SGDLS and YYNGEE. The CDR3 has 14 amino acids. The full variable domain, completed using reference TRBV9 and TRBJ1-1, is DSGVTQTPKHLITATGQRVTLRCSPRSGDLSVYWYQQSLDQGLQFLIQYYNGEERAKGNILERFSAQQFPDLHSELNLSSLELGDSALYFCASSVWDRVSEAFFGQGTRLTVV.

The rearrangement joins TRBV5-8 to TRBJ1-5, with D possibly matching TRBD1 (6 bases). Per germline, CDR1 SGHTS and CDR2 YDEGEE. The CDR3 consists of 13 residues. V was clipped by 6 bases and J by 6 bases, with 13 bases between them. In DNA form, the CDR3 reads TGTGCCAGCAAAAGGGGGGGCACTCAGCCCCAGCATTTT. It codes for CASKRGGTQPQHF.

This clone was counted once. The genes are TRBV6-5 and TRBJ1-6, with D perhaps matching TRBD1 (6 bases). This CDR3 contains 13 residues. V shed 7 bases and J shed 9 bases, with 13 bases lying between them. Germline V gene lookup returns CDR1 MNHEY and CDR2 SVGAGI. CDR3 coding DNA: TGTGCCAGCAAAGCAGGGGTGGCTTCACCCCTCCACTTT. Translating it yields CASKAGVASPLHF.

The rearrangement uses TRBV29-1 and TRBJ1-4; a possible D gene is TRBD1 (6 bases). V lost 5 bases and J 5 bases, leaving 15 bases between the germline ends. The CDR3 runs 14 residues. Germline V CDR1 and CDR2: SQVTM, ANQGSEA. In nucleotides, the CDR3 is TGCAGCGTTATTTCTGGGACAAGCAATGAAAAACTGTTTTTT. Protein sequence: CSVISGTSNEKLFF.

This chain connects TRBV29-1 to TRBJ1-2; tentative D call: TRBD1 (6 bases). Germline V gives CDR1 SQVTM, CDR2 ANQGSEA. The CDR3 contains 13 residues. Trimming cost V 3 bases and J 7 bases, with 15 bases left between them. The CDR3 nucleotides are TGCAGCGTTGATTCGGGGGGCGCGGGTGGCTACACCTTC. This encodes CSVDSGGAGGYTF.

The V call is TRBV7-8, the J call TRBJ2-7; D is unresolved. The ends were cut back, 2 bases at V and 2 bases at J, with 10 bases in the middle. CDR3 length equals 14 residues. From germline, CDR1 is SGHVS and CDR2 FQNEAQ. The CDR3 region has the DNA TGTGCCAGCAGCTTAATCGTGGGCCCCTACGAGCAGTACTTC. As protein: CASSLIVGPYEQYF.

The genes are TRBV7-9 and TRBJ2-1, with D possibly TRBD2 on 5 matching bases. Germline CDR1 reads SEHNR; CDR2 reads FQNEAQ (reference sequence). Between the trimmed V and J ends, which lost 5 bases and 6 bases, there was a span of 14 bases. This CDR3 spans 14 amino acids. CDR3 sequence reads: CASSAGLSTNEQFF. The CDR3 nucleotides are TGTGCCAGCAGCGCCGGACTCTCCACCAATGAGCAGTTCTTC.

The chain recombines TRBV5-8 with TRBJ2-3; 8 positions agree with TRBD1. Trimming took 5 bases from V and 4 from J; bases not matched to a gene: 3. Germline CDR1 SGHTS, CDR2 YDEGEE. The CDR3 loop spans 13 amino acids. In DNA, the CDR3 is TGTGCCAGCAGGCCGACAGGGGCAGATACGCAGTATTTT. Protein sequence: CASRPTGADTQYF.

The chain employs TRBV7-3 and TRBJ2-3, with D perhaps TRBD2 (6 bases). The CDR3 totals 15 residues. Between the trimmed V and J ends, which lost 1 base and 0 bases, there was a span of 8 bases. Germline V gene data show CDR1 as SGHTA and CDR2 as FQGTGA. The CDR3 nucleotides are TGTGCCAGCAGCTTAAGCGGGGAAAGCACAGATACGCAGTATTTT. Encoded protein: CASSLSGESTDTQYF.

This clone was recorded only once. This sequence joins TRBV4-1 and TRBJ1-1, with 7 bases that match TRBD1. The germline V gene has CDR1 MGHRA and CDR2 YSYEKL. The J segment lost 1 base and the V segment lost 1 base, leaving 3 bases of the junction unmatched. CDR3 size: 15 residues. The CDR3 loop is CASSQGPGGNTEAFF. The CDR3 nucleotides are TGCGCCAGCAGCCAAGGTCCAGGGGGGAACACTGAAGCTTTCTTT.

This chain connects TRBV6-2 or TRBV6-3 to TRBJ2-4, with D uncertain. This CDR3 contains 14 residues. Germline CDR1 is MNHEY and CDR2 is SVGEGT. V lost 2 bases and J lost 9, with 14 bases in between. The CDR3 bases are TGTGCCAGCAGTTACCATGCTGAGTCGGGCATTCAGTACTTC. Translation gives CASSYHAESGIQYF.

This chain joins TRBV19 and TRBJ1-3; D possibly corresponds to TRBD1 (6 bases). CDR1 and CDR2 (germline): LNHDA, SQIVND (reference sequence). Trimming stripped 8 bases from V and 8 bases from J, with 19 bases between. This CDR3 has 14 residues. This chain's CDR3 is CASPGAGVVHTIYF. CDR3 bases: TGTGCCAGTCCGGGGGCGGGGGTAGTACACACCATATATTTT.